This entry describes one T cell receptor (beta chain). The sample is drawn from a study of shared clonotypes between healthy human individuals. The CD4+ fraction was divided into a CD45RA+ naive subset and a CD45RA-negative memory subset. Germline loops: CDR1 SGHAT, CDR2 FQNNGV. V gave up 7 bases and J gave up 2 bases, with 18 bases separating them. This CDR3 contains 15 residues. Repertoires were generated with immunoSEQ multiplex PCR, while TCRdb's copy carries only in-frame clones and drops some. The sample records roughly 2.2 million clones, more than 80% being singletons. The origin of this receptor is a man younger than 35 in good health. Some clones in this sample may be carry-over from other donors' samples. The chain carries TRBV11-2 and TRBJ2-7; D may be TRBD1 or TRBD2 (5 bases each). The specimen was naive CD4+ T cells from PBMCs. The subset here: CD45RA+ positively selected. DNA for the CDR3: TGTGCCAGCACCTTGGCCCCGGGACCCGCCTACGAGCAGTACTTC. Translated, it gives CASTLAPGPAYEQYF. Full variable domain (remainder filled in from reference TRBV11-2 and TRBJ2-7): EAGVAQSPRYKIIEKRQSVAFWCNPISGHATLYWYQQILGQGPKLLIQFQNNGVVDDSQLPKDRFSAERLKGVDSTLKIQPAKLEDSAVYLCASTLAPGPAYEQYFGPGTRLTVT.